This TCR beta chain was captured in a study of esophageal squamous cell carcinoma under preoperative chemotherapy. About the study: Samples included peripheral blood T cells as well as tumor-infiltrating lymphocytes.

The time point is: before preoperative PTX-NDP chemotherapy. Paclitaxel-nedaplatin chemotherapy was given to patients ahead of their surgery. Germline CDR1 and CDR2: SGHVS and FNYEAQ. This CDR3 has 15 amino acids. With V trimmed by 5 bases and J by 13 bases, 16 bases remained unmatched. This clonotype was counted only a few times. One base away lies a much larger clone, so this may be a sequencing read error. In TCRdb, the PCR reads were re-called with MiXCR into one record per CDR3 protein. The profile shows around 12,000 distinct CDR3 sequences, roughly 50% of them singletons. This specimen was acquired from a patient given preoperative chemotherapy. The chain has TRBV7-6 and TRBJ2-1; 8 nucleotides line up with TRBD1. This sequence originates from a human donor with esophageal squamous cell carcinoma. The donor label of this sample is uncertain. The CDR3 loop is CASSGSRGRQETQFF. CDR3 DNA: TGTGCCAGCAGCGGAAGCAGGGGGCGCCAAGAGACCCAGTTCTTC. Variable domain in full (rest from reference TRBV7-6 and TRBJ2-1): GAGVSQSPRYKVTKRGQDVALRCDPISGHVSLYWYRQALGQGPEFLTYFNYEAQQDKSGLPNDRFSAERPEGSISTLTIQRTEQRDSAMYRCASSGSRGRQETQFFGPGTRLTVL.